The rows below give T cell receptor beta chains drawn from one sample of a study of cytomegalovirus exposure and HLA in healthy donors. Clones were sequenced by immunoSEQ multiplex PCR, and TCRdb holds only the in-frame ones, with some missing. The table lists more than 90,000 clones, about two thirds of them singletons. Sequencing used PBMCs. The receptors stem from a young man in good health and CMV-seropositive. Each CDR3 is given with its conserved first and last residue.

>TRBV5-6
CASSLLTVQGTYNEQFF
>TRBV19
CASSISPGGTGELFF
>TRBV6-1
CASSEAAGILSNEQFF
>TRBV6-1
CASSGSGQYQPQHF
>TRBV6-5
CASSLEGTSSYEQYF
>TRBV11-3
CASSFLAGGGNEQFF
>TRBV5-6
CASSSGQGRSSYEQYF
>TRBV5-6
CASSLFVLSGANVLTF
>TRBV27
CASSLSIRGGLAGGMQETQYF
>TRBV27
CASSSRGGGRSGYTF
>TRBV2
CASRGLAGGFEQFF
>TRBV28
CASSPTWTGGDIQYF
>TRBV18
CASSLGTGSGNTIYF
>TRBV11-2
CASSFRGDSSYNEQFF
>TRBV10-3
CATTTGVNEKLFF
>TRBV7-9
CASSLGRTSGIGNEQFF
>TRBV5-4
CASSAGGGFGNTIYF
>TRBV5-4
CASSVPGNSGNTIYF
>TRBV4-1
CASSVTRTGYTF
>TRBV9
CASSAPSGNTIYF
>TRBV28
CASRGQGWMDEKLFF
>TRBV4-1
CASSQVGQGTETQYF
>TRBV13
CASSPPGRRRMAFF
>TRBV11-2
CASSPTGELFF
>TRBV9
CASSGYWTGENGYTF
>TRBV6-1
CASIQGSNGNQPQHF
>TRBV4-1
CASSWGGGADEQFF